This TCR beta chain was obtained from a study of human T cells and chemical hapten exposure. Study context: Patients, chiefly female, had alopecia areata, totalis or universalis.

Time point: patch test 3, about 24 weeks after DPC sensitization. Treatment denoted: therapeutic diphenylcyclopropenone sensitization with weekly scalp DPC. Samples of blood were obtained prior to the application of each patch test. This clonotype has just one count. MiXCR was run by TCRdb on the RACE reads, yielding one entry per CDR3 protein. This table has about 97,000 distinct CDR3 sequences, less than 35% appearing once. The CDR3 loop spans 17 amino acids. The J segment lost 6 bases and the V segment lost 0 bases, leaving 7 bases of the junction unmatched. Per the germline V gene, CDR1 is SGHDN and CDR2 is FVKESK.

This chain links TRBV14 with TRBJ2-3; the match to TRBD2 covers 12 bases. Sample: whole blood, taken in connection with sensitization to the hapten diphenylcyclopropenone (DPC). This clonotype was sampled from a man aged 35 to 55 with alopecia areata. Some clones in this sample may be carry-over from other donors' samples. The chain's CDR3 is CASSQDLLAGGDDTQYF. The CDR3 DNA follows: TGTGCCAGCAGCCAAGATTTACTAGCGGGAGGCGACGATACGCAGTATTTT.